This passage covers 8 T cell receptor beta chains from one sample sequenced in a study of CD8 T cells in Susac syndrome. cDNA came from roughly 0.53 to 1 ug RNA primed by random hexamers. TCRdb reanalysed the immunoSEQ multiplex PCR reads using MiXCR and keeps one entry per CDR3 protein. The sample yields roughly 400,000 distinct CDR3 sequences, approximately 85% seen once. The sample comprised CD8+ T cells from PBMCs. The receptors originated from a human donor with multiple sclerosis.

The chain combines TRBV4-1 with TRBJ1-2; no clear D. This CDR3 is 13 amino acids long. Trimming removed 6 bases at V and 1 base at J, with 9 bases between. Germline V gene sequence: CDR1 MGHRA, CDR2 YSYEKL. The CDR3 DNA reads as TGCGCCAGCAGTGGCGTCGGTAACTATGGCTACACCTTC. This translates into CASSGVGNYGYTF.

This clonotype was detected once. J is TRBJ1-5 and V is TRBV5-1; 12 positions agree with TRBD1. The trim removed 4 bases at V and 3 bases at J, leaving 2 bases unmatched. CDR3 length: 15 residues. Germline V gene data show CDR1 as SGHRS and CDR2 as YFSETQ. CDR3 amino acids: CASSEGQGANQPQHF. For the CDR3, the DNA is TGCGCCAGCAGCGAGGGACAGGGGGCCAATCAGCCCCAGCATTTT.

The V gene is TRBV5-5, the J gene TRBJ2-1; D gene unclear. V was cut by 0 bases and J by 8 bases, with 18 bases left in between. Germline assignment: CDR1 SGHKS and CDR2 YYEKEE (reference sequence). This CDR3 region has 16 residues. The CDR3 region has the DNA TGTGCCAGCAGCTTGGAACCCAATTTGGGCCACCATGAGCAGTTCTTC. This gives the protein CASSLEPNLGHHEQFF.

The rearrangement links TRBV6-1 to TRBJ2-7; 7 positions agree with TRBD2. Germline lookup yields CDR1 MNHNS and CDR2 SASEGT. The CDR3 length is 11 residues. In DNA, the CDR3 is TGTGCTGGAGGGGAGGGGACCGAGCAGTACTTC. Its translation: CAGGEGTEQYF.

This clonotype was detected only once. This rearrangement joins TRBV30 to TRBJ1-1; D uncertain. Germline loops: CDR1 GTSNPN, CDR2 SVGIG (reference sequence). The CDR3 sequence is 16 residues long. Trimming removed 2 bases at V and 1 base at J, with 17 bases between. CDR3 sequence: CAWSLQFRATNTEAFF. The CDR3 nucleotides are TGTGCCTGGAGTCTCCAGTTCCGGGCCACGAACACTGAAGCTTTCTTT.

This clonotype was observed once. The chain is built from TRBV20-1 and TRBJ2-1; D is ambiguous. CDR1 is DFQATT, CDR2 SNEGSKA, per germline (reference sequence). Trimming stripped 6 bases from V and 0 bases from J, with 9 bases between. The CDR3 has 13 amino acids. The CDR3: CSARRTSYNEQFF. CDR3 nucleotides: TGCAGTGCAAGGCGAACCTCCTACAATGAGCAGTTCTTC.

V is TRBV9 and J is TRBJ1-2, with TRBD1 as a possible D gene (5 bases). The V gene's germline CDR1 is SGDLS and CDR2 YYNGEE. Trimming removed 3 bases from V and 2 bases from J, with 14 bases in between. The CDR3 has 15 amino acids. Here the CDR3 reads CASSAPQEGNYGYTF. The CDR3 DNA sequence: TGTGCCAGCAGCGCCCCCCAGGAGGGGAACTATGGCTACACCTTC.

This chain links TRBV4-2 with TRBJ2-1, with 8 bases matching TRBD2. V lost 0 bases, J lost 0 bases, and 16 bases stayed unmatched. Germline CDR1 is LGHNA and CDR2 is YNFKEQ. This CDR3 contains 21 residues. As DNA, the CDR3 is TGTGCCAGCAGCCAAGATCTAGATTTGGTTCGGGAGGGCCTCTCCTACAATGAGCAGTTCTTC. It specifies CASSQDLDLVREGLSYNEQFF.